This TCR beta chain was recovered during a study of human T cells and chemical hapten exposure. Study results and limitations: DPC sensitization left the count of TCRs above 1 in 1000 unchanged. Patch test score was positively correlated with the counts of TCRs that had expanded at PT1.

In this sample, this clonotype turned up many times. As yet, its antigen is unknown. Stated time point: patch test 1, 2 weeks after DPC sensitization. Treatment indicated: therapeutic diphenylcyclopropenone sensitization with weekly scalp DPC. Venepuncture was done earlier than the placement of each patch test. It was unfractionated whole blood from which total RNA was extracted. V gave up 2 bases and J gave up 6 bases, with 11 bases separating them. Looked up from germline, CDR1 is LGHNA and CDR2 is YSLEER. The CDR3 covers 14 residues. TCRdb fed the RACE reads into MiXCR, producing one record per CDR3 protein. The sample holds 350,000 or so distinct CDR3 sequences, approximately 6.3% seen once.

This clonotype was obtained from a woman in her late teens or twenties with alopecia areata. Some clones in this sample may be carry-over from other donors' samples. J is TRBJ1-5 and V is TRBV4-3; D gene uncertain. The sample consisted of whole blood, taken in connection with sensitization to the hapten diphenylcyclopropenone (DPC). For the CDR3, the DNA is TGCGCCAGCAGCCAACAGGTTAGGAGTCAGCCCCAGCATTTT. This sequence encodes CASSQQVRSQPQHF.